A single sample is the source of the 12 T cell receptor beta chains below, sequenced in a study of blood T cell repertoires in COVID-19. Measured with immunoSEQ multiplex PCR; TCRdb has only the in-frame clones, and not every one. The table includes 85,000 to 100,000 clones, around 79% detected once. The sample was peripheral blood. The receptors stem from a woman of 80 years or more with active or convalescent COVID-19.

The chain recombines TRBV9 with TRBJ1-1; a weak D match, TRBD1 (6 bases). This CDR3 region has 17 residues. V gave up 2 bases and J gave up 5 bases, with 22 bases separating them. Germline V lookup: CDR1 SGDLS, CDR2 YYNGEE. The CDR3 DNA reads as TGTGCCAGCAGCGTCAGCGGGGGGGCCCCCGGGGGGACTGAAGCTTTCTTT. It is translated as CASSVSGGAPGGTEAFF. Full variable domain (remainder filled in from reference TRBV9 and TRBJ1-1): DSGVTQTPKHLITATGQRVTLRCSPRSGDLSVYWYQQSLDQGLQFLIQYYNGEERAKGNILERFSAQQFPDLHSELNLSSLELGDSALYFCASSVSGGAPGGTEAFFGQGTRLTVV.

V and J are TRBV7-9 and TRBJ2-1, with 7 bases lining up with TRBD1. This CDR3 is 15 amino acids long. Germline V gives CDR1 SEHNR, CDR2 FQNEAQ (reference sequence). V was clipped by 1 base and J by 6 bases; unmatched bases: 6. The CDR3 DNA follows: TGTGCCAGCAGCTTAGGGGGGACAGTTTTCAATGAGCAGTTCTTC. This codes for CASSLGGTVFNEQFF. The variable domain in full, with the rest retrieved from reference TRBV7-9 and TRBJ2-1, is DTGVSQNPRHKITKRGQNVTFRCDPISEHNRLYWYRQTLGQGPEFLTYFQNEAQLEKSRLLSDRFSAERPKGSFSTLEIQRTEQGDSAMYLCASSLGGTVFNEQFFGPGTRLTVL.

The chain joins TRBV19 to TRBJ1-1; D not resolved. Germline CDR1 reads LNHDA; CDR2 reads SQIVND (reference sequence). V lost 3 bases, J lost 1 base, and 9 bases lay in between. The CDR3 is 14 amino acids. CDR3 in amino acids: CASSIGLSNTEAFF. DNA for the CDR3: TGTGCCAGTAGTATTGGACTCTCGAACACTGAAGCTTTCTTT.

In its sample, this clone was seen once. The chain is built from TRBV24-1 and TRBJ2-2; D unclear. Germline loops: CDR1 KGHDR, CDR2 SFDVKD. The CDR3 consists of 13 residues. Deletions cut 6 bases from V and 0 bases from J, with 4 bases between. CDR3 protein: CATSTTNTGELFF. CDR3 sequence (DNA): TGTGCCACCAGTACTACGAACACCGGGGAGCTGTTTTTT.

This chain connects TRBV5-1 to TRBJ2-1, with D possibly matching TRBD1 (6 bases). Trimming took 4 bases from V and 5 from J, leaving 16 bases between them. This CDR3 contains 15 residues. Germline CDR1 and CDR2: SGHRS and YFSETQ. The CDR3 region is CASSHRVVGNNEQFF. The CDR3 DNA follows: TGCGCCAGCAGCCACAGGGTGGTTGGTAACAATGAGCAGTTCTTC.

The rearrangement joins TRBV19 to TRBJ2-5; TRBD2 matches at 10 bases. CDR3 size: 17 residues. Germline assignment: CDR1 LNHDA and CDR2 SQIVND (reference sequence). Trimming cost V 3 bases and J 2 bases; bases outside gene matches: 9. CDR3 protein: CASSMTSPLAGQETQYF. CDR3 sequence (DNA): TGTGCCAGTAGTATGACATCCCCACTAGCGGGACAAGAGACCCAGTACTTC.

The genes are TRBV6-6 and TRBJ1-2; 7 bases agree with TRBD1. J was trimmed by 7 bases and V by 5 bases; bases with no gene match: 1. Germline CDR1 is MNHNY and CDR2 is SVGAGI (reference sequence). The CDR3 is 11 amino acids. This CDR3 is CASSPGGGYTF. CDR3 DNA sequence: TGTGCCAGCAGTCCAGGGGGTGGCTACACCTTC.

This chain uses TRBV5-1 with TRBJ2-1, with TRBD1 as a possible D gene (7 bases). The CDR3 has 17 amino acids. V gave up 7 bases and J gave up 0 bases, with 20 bases separating them. CDR1 and CDR2 from the germline V gene are SGHRS and YFSETQ. CDR3 residues: CASERQGVGSSYNEQFF. DNA for the CDR3: TGCGCCAGCGAACGACAGGGTGTCGGGAGCTCCTACAATGAGCAGTTCTTC.

The rearrangement uses TRBV27 and TRBJ2-3; D perhaps matches TRBD1 (6 bases). Trimming took 2 bases from V and 4 from J, leaving 16 bases between them. Germline V CDR1 and CDR2: MNHEY, SMNVEV (reference sequence). The CDR3 has 16 residues. The CDR3 loop reads CASSLGPYRDPDTQYF. The CDR3 nucleotides read TGTGCCAGCAGTTTAGGGCCTTACAGGGATCCAGATACGCAGTATTTT.

The chain joins TRBV29-1 to TRBJ2-4; 9 bases align to TRBD1. V lost 4 bases to trimming and J lost 5 bases; unmatched junction nucleotides: 15. CDR3 length equals 17 residues. CDR1 and CDR2 from the germline V gene are SQVTM and ANQGSEA. The CDR3 protein is CSVVPGQGFLTQNIQYF. The CDR3 region has the DNA TGCAGCGTTGTCCCGGGACAGGGTTTCCTCACACAAAACATTCAGTACTTC.

This chain connects TRBV5-4 to TRBJ1-2; D may be TRBD1 (5 bases). With 4 bases removed from V and 8 bases from J, the gap between germline ends came to 24 bases. From germline, CDR1 is SGHNT and CDR2 YYREEE (reference sequence). This CDR3 spans 16 amino acids. The CDR3 sequence: CASSRGGTGPDLGYTF. The CDR3 DNA follows: TGTGCCAGCAGCCGGGGAGGGACGGGGCCGGACCTGGGCTACACCTTC. Looking up the rest from reference TRBV5-4 and TRBJ1-2 gives the full variable domain: ETGVTQSPTHLIKTRGQQVTLRCSSQSGHNTVSWYQQALGQGPQFIFQYYREEENGRGNFPPRFSGLQFPNYSSELNVNALELDDSALYLCASSRGGTGPDLGYTFGSGTRLTVV.

The table lists this clone with a count of one. The CDR3 loop reads CASSLRQKTGTGNTGELFF. As DNA, the CDR3 is TGTGCCAGCTCACTTAGGCAAAAGACCGGGACAGGGAACACCGGGGAGCTGTTTTTT. The chain uses TRBV18 and TRBJ2-2; 8 bases map to TRBD1. Trimming cost V 4 bases and J 1 base; bases outside gene matches: 14. The CDR3 spans 19 residues. Germline V gene sequence: CDR1 KGHSH, CDR2 LQKENI.